The source of this TCR beta chain is a study of cytomegalovirus exposure and HLA in healthy donors. At the level of the study: Of about 400 genotyped donors, roughly 80% clustered with self-reported Caucasian donors.

Study-level points and caveats: It emerged from a later analysis that several of the most significant clusters appeared to be linked to common viral pathogens. Earlier findings revealed that most TCR beta V segments proved productive either about 87% or about 30% of the time.

In its sample, this clone was seen a few times. As yet, its antigen is unknown. V was pared by 10 bases and J by 5 bases, with 14 bases between. This CDR3 comprises 13 residues. From germline, CDR1 is ENHRY and CDR2 SYGVKD. The primer mix had 60 Vbeta and 13 Jbeta primers. In the original processing: About 10 million of tens of millions of unique TCR beta chains were shared, per a later count. Method: immunoSEQ multiplex PCR; TCRdb's copy keeps in-frame clones and lacks some. V and J calls and clone size are copied from that table; D and trimming were computed from the DNA. The table lists about 140,000 clones, around three quarters of them singletons.

The source of this sequence is a woman aged 18-29 years in good health and CMV-seropositive. The chain is built from TRBV10-3 and TRBJ1-4; D is perhaps TRBD1 (6 bases). The sequencing sample was made of PBMCs. The CDR3 nucleotides read TGTGCCAGCAGCCGGACAGAGAATGAAAAACTGTTTTTT. Translating it yields CASSRTENEKLFF.